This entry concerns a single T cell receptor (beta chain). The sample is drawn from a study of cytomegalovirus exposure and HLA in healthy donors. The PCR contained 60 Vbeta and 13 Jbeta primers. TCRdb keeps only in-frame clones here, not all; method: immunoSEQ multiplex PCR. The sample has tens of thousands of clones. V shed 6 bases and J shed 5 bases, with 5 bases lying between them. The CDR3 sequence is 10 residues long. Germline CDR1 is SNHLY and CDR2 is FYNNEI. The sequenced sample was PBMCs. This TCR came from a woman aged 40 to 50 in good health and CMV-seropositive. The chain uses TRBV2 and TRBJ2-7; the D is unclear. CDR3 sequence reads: CASSSNEQYF. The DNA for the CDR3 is TGTGCCAGCAGCTCTAACGAGCAGTACTTC.